These 9 T cell receptor beta chains originate from one sample sequenced in a study of technical replicates of blood from a handful of donors. Repertoires were generated with immunoSEQ multiplex PCR, while TCRdb's copy carries only in-frame clones and drops some. This table has about 64,000 clones, 75% to 90% appearing once. Sequenced input: PBMCs. The origin of the receptors is a human donor in good health. Some clones in this sample may be carry-over from other donors' samples.

The chain recombines TRBV5-6 with TRBJ2-7; 8 bases fit TRBD1. J gave up 1 base and V 0 bases, and 3 bases lay outside the gene matches. The V gene's germline CDR1 is SGHDT and CDR2 YYEEEE. This CDR3 is 15 amino acids long. CDR3 amino acids: CASSLAGGVSYEQYF. Written as DNA, the CDR3 is TGTGCCAGCAGCTTGGCAGGGGGCGTTTCCTACGAGCAGTACTTC. The variable domain in full, completed from reference TRBV5-6 and TRBJ2-7, reads DAGVTQSPTHLIKTRGQQVTLRCSPKSGHDTVSWYQQALGQGPQFIFQYYEEEERQRGNFPDRFSGHQFPNYSSELNVNALLLGDSALYLCASSLAGGVSYEQYFGPGTRLTVT.

The rearrangement uses TRBV5-5 and TRBJ2-7; TRBD2 agrees at 8 bases. Trimming took 3 bases from V and 4 from J; bases not matched to a gene: 9. The CDR3 contains 15 residues. Germline V gene lookup returns CDR1 SGHKS and CDR2 YYEKEE (reference sequence). In DNA form, the CDR3 reads TGTGCCAGCAGCTCGGACCCGGGGGGGGCATACGAGCAGTACTTC. As protein: CASSSDPGGAYEQYF.

This chain links TRBV2 with TRBJ2-3, with 11 bases aligning to TRBD1. Germline V CDR1 and CDR2: SNHLY, FYNNEI. The CDR3 is 14 residues long. The ends lost 5 bases at V and 10 bases at J; junction bases unmatched: 8. CDR3 DNA sequence: TGTGCCAGCAGTCCGGGACAGGGGGGGATGGCGCAGTATTTT. Translated, it gives CASSPGQGGMAQYF.

The rearrangement links TRBV4-3 to TRBJ2-2; D ambiguous. CDR1 and CDR2 from the germline V gene are LGHNA and YSLEER. The V and J ends lost 1 base and 4 bases respectively, with 7 bases between them. The CDR3 runs 14 residues. Written as DNA, the CDR3 is TGCGCCAGCAGCCAAGGTTTTCTCACCGGGGAGCTGTTTTTT. It translates to CASSQGFLTGELFF.

As for this clone: Germline and junction disagree at one end, which may indicate a read error. The genes are TRBV5-4 and TRBJ1-2; 10 bases agree with TRBD1. Germline V CDR1 and CDR2: SGHNT, YYREEE (reference sequence). The CDR3 totals 12 residues. The CDR3 here is CASSRDRGLSAF. CDR3 nucleotides: TGTGCCAGCAGCCGGGACAGGGGCCTAAGCGCCTTC. The full variable domain, its missing parts supplied by reference TRBV5-4 and TRBJ1-2, is ETGVTQSPTHLIKTRGQQVTLRCSSQSGHNTVSWYQQALGQGPQFIFQYYREEENGRGNFPPRFSGLQFPNYSSELNVNALELDDSALYLCASSRDRGLSAFGSGTRLTVV.

This chain connects TRBV19 to TRBJ1-6; the D is unclear. This CDR3 region has 14 residues. Deletions cut 1 base from V and 5 bases from J, with 6 bases between. CDR1 and CDR2 (germline): LNHDA, SQIVND (reference sequence). CDR3 DNA sequence: TGTGCCAGTAGTATAGGGAGACATAATTCACCCCTCCACTTT. Encoded protein: CASSIGRHNSPLHF.

In this sample, this clone turned up once. The CDR3 loop is CASSYGTDQPQHF. CDR3 nucleotides: TGTGCCAGCAGTTACGGTACAGATCAGCCCCAGCATTTT. This chain uses TRBV6-6 with TRBJ1-5; D remains unclear. There are 13 residues in the CDR3. V was pared by 2 bases and J by 5 bases, with 7 bases between. Germline values: CDR1 MNHNY, CDR2 SVGAGI (reference sequence).

V and J are TRBV12-5 and TRBJ1-4, with 8 bases identical to TRBD1. This CDR3 spans 15 amino acids. Germline assignment: CDR1 LGHNT and CDR2 FRNRAP. The junction had 6 bases not matched to a gene; V was cut back by 4 bases and J by 5 bases. The CDR3 DNA reads TGTGCTAGTGGTTCCCCAGGGGGCCAAAATGAAAAACTGTTTTTT. Protein product: CASGSPGGQNEKLFF.

A few counts support this clone. This rearrangement joins TRBV5-1 to TRBJ1-1; 7 nucleotides line up with TRBD1. V gave up 3 bases and J gave up 6 bases; unmatched junction bases: 14. Germline values: CDR1 SGHRS, CDR2 YFSETQ. The CDR3 loop spans 16 amino acids. DNA of the CDR3: TGCGCCAGCAGCTCCGCGACAGGGAACTCTCAGGCTGAAGCTTTCTTT. As protein: CASSSATGNSQAEAFF.